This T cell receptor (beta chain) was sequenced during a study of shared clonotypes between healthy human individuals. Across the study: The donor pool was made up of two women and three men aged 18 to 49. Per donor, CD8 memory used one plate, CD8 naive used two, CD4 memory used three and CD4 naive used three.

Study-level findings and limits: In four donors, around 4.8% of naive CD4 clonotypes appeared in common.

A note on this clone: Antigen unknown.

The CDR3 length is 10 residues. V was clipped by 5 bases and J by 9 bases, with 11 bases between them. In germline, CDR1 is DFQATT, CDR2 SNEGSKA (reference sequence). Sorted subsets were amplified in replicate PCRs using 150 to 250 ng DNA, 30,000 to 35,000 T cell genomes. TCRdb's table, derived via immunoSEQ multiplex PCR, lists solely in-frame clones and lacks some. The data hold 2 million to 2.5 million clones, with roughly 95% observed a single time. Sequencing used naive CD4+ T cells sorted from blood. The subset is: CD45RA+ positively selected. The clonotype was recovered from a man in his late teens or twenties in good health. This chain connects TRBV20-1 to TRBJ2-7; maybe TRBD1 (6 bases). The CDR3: CSARTDRQYF. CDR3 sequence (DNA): TGCAGTGCTCGGACAGATAGGCAGTACTTC.